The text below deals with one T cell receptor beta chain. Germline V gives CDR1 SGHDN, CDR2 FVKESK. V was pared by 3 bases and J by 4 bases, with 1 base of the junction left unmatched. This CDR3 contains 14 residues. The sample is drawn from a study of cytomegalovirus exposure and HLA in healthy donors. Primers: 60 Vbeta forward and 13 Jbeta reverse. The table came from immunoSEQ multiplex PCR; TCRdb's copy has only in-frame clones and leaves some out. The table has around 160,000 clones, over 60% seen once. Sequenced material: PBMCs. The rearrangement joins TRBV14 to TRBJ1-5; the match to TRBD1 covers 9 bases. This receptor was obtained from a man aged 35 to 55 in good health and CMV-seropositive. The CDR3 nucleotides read TGTGCCAGCAGCCAGGGGACAGGGAATCAGCCCCAGCATTTT. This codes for CASSQGTGNQPQHF.